This TCR beta chain was sequenced during a study of blood T cell repertoires in COVID-19. Overall study: Both acute and convalescent COVID-19 samples were obtained from the United States, Italy and Spain. From T cells, B-cell-depleted T cells, or PBMCs came the material, which was cDNA or gDNA.

Per the original methods: From reference gene primer amplification, estimates of nucleated cell counts were derived. Libraries were prepared by immunoSEQ multiplex PCR; TCRdb keeps only in-frame clonotypes and omits some of them. The V and J calls and clone size were taken over from that table, and D and trimming were inferred from the DNA. In the table there are 300,000 or so clones, roughly nine tenths of which are singletons. The CDR3 contains 16 residues. Germline V CDR1 and CDR2: MNHEY, SMNVEV (reference sequence). The V and J ends lost 3 bases and 7 bases, in that order; junction bases with no gene match: 11.

The receptor's source is a man aged 18 to 35 who had recovered from COVID-19. Sequences were obtained from peripheral blood. This chain connects TRBV27 to TRBJ2-1; 8 bases map to TRBD1. CDR3 protein: CASSLRPTGVGNEQFF. CDR3 in DNA: TGTGCCAGCAGTTTGCGACCGACAGGGGTAGGGAATGAGCAGTTCTTC.